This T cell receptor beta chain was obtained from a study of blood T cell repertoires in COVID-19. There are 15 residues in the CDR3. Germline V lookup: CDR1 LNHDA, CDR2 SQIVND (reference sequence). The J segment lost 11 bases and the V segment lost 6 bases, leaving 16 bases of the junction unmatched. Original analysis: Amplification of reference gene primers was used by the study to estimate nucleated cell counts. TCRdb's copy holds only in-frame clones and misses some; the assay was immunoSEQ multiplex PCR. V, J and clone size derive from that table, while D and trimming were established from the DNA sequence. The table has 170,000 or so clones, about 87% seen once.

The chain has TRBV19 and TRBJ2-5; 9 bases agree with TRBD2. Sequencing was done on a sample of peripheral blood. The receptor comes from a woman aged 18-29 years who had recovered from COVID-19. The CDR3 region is CASSLSSGSTDSQYF. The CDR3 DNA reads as TGTGCCAGTAGCCTGAGTAGCGGGAGCACCGATAGTCAGTACTTC.